The subject of this entry is one TCR beta chain. The CDR3 consists of 17 residues. Germline V gene sequence: CDR1 SNHLY, CDR2 FYNNEI. The J segment lost 0 bases and the V segment lost 6 bases, leaving 11 bases of the junction unmatched. This record comes from a study of blood T cell repertoires in COVID-19. As for the study in general: Sources were T cells, B-cell-depleted T cells, or PBMCs; the material itself was cDNA or gDNA.

Only in-frame clones appear in the TCRdb table, and some are missing; sequencing was by immunoSEQ multiplex PCR. The data show 130,000 to 150,000 clones, around 82% seen once. The J gene is TRBJ1-3, the V gene TRBV2; 7 nucleotides match TRBD1. The sample comprised peripheral blood. The source of this sequence is a man in his fifties or sixties with active or convalescent COVID-19. DNA of the CDR3: TGTGCCAGCAGGGTGGGGGGACAGTTACTCTCTGGAAACACCATATATTTT. It codes for CASRVGGQLLSGNTIYF.